This paragraph covers one T cell receptor beta chain sequence. This sample stems from a study of blood T cell repertoires in COVID-19. This CDR3 contains 11 residues. Germline CDR1 and CDR2: PRHDT and FYEKMQ (reference sequence). V shed 3 bases and J shed 5 bases, with 4 bases lying between them. The protocol was immunoSEQ multiplex PCR, while the TCRdb copy is restricted to in-frame clones and leaves out a portion. The sample consists of over 150,000 clones, more than 80% of them appearing once. The sample comprised PBMCs or T cells enriched from blood (not recorded which). The chain has TRBV13 and TRBJ2-5; D unresolved. This TCR came from a man in his forties who had recovered from COVID-19. The CDR3 DNA follows: TGTGCCAGCAGCTTTCGGGAGACCCAGTACTTC. This codes for CASSFRETQYF.